Presented here are 9 T cell receptor beta chains from one specimen sequenced in a study of cytomegalovirus exposure and HLA in healthy donors. With 60 Vbeta and 13 Jbeta primers, the PCR was carried out. Assay: immunoSEQ multiplex PCR; the TCRdb copy retains only in-frame clones and omits some. In the table there are 150,000 or so clones, roughly 84% of which are singletons. The sequenced sample was PBMCs. The receptors come from a male donor in good health and CMV-seronegative.

V usage is TRBV6-4 and J usage is TRBJ2-7, with 10 bases that match TRBD1. V shed 5 bases and J 3 bases; nucleotides not matched to a gene: 7. This CDR3 spans 15 amino acids. The germline V gene encodes CDR1 MRHNA and CDR2 SNTAGT. The chain's CDR3 is CASSRTGTGDYEQYF. Written as DNA, the CDR3 is TGTGCCAGCAGTCGAACCGGGACAGGGGACTACGAGCAGTACTTC.

This rearrangement joins TRBV7-2 to TRBJ1-5; D is unresolved. Germline CDR1 SGHTA, CDR2 FQGNSA. This CDR3 has 12 amino acids. Trimming took 3 bases from V and 3 from J, leaving 3 bases between them. The CDR3 bases are TGTGCCAGCAGCTTCAACAATCAGCCCCAGCATTTT. Its translation: CASSFNNQPQHF.

The chain couples TRBV28 to TRBJ1-2; a weak D match, TRBD1 (5 bases). Germline CDR1 reads MDHEN; CDR2 reads SYDVKM. This CDR3 spans 14 amino acids. With 10 bases removed from V and 4 bases from J, the gap between germline ends came to 19 bases. CDR3 protein: CATLRVGEAYGYTF. CDR3 coding DNA: TGTGCCACCCTTAGGGTAGGGGAGGCCTATGGCTACACCTTC.

The chain couples TRBV6-6 to TRBJ2-1; D possibly corresponds to TRBD1 (6 bases). V dropped 0 bases and J dropped 9 bases, with 12 bases sitting between them. In germline, CDR1 is MNHNY, CDR2 SVGAGI (reference sequence). CDR3 size: 14 residues. The DNA of the CDR3 is TGTGCCAGCAGTTACTCTAGATTACAGGGTGAGCAGTTCTTC. This translates into CASSYSRLQGEQFF.

The rearrangement joins TRBV5-1 to TRBJ2-6; TRBD2 might be the D (5 bases). The CDR3 has 17 residues. Germline loops: CDR1 SGHRS, CDR2 YFSETQ. V was clipped by 0 bases and J by 1 base, with 11 bases between them. CDR3 region: CASSLVGSSSGANVLTF. Here the CDR3 DNA reads TGCGCCAGCAGCTTGGTTGGGAGTTCTTCTGGGGCCAACGTCCTGACTTTC.

This chain links TRBV6-1 with TRBJ2-7; 12 nucleotides align to TRBD2. Germline lookup yields CDR1 MNHNS and CDR2 SASEGT. V was clipped by 5 bases and J by 2 bases; unmatched bases: 4. This CDR3 spans 15 amino acids. The CDR3 loop reads CASSLTSGSTYEQYF. The CDR3 DNA reads as TGTGCCAGCAGTCTGACTAGCGGGAGTACCTACGAGCAGTACTTC.

This chain connects TRBV19 to TRBJ1-3, with D possibly matching TRBD1 (5 bases). CDR3 size: 13 residues. Germline CDR1 and CDR2: LNHDA and SQIVND (reference sequence). Trimming shortened V by 4 bases and J by 7 bases, and 11 bases separated the two germline ends. Here the CDR3 reads CASSTGLRNTIYF. CDR3 coding DNA: TGTGCCAGTAGTACGGGACTTCGGAACACCATATATTTT.

This chain connects TRBV29-1 to TRBJ2-3; no reliable D call. V was cut by 3 bases and J by 2 bases, with 6 bases left in between. The length of the CDR3 is 12 residues. The germline V gene encodes CDR1 SQVTM and CDR2 ANQGSEA. CDR3 amino acids: CSVERYTDTQYF. CDR3 bases: TGCAGCGTTGAGAGGTACACAGATACGCAGTATTTT.

The chain has TRBV7-8 and TRBJ1-1, with a tentative D call TRBD1 (6 bases). Germline V gene data show CDR1 as SGHVS and CDR2 as FQNEAQ. The CDR3 totals 14 residues. V gave up 6 bases and J gave up 1 base, with 12 bases separating them. The CDR3 here is CASRPQTGNTEAFF. The CDR3 DNA reads TGTGCCAGCAGGCCTCAGACAGGGAACACTGAAGCTTTCTTT.